This record concerns one T cell receptor beta chain sequence. This CDR3 region has 14 residues. Trimming took 4 bases from V and 2 from J, leaving 11 bases between them. Germline assignment: CDR1 MNHEY and CDR2 SVGAGI. This entry is derived from a study of T cell changes during pregnancy in multiple sclerosis. Clones were read by immunoSEQ multiplex PCR, and TCRdb kept only the in-frame ones, dropping some. The sample holds tens of thousands of clones; more than 85% are singletons and the top ten take 0.35% to 0.5%. The receptor was isolated from a female donor with multiple sclerosis, enrolled in a pregnancy study. Sample: CD4+ T cells from peripheral blood mononuclear cells, taken in the second trimester of pregnancy. V gene TRBV6-5 combines with J gene TRBJ1-1; D is perhaps TRBD1 (6 bases). CDR3 DNA: TGTGCCAGCAGTTCCGGGACAAAAAACACTGAAGCTTTCTTT. It yields the protein CASSSGTKNTEAFF.